This T cell receptor beta chain was observed in a study of cytomegalovirus exposure and HLA in healthy donors. Whole-study results and caveats: Reports state that TCR beta sequences accurately predicted most subjects' HLA-A and HLA-B alleles. Researchers reported in a later analysis that a missense DCLRE1C variant was tied to TCR beta V- and J-gene trimming. The authors enumerated around 150 TCR beta chains as linked to cytomegalovirus.

CDR3 length: 14 amino acids. V gave up 0 bases and J gave up 2 bases, with 5 bases separating them. Germline V gene lookup returns CDR1 LNHNV and CDR2 YYDKDF (reference sequence). This clone has more than one count but fewer than ten. Its antigen is unidentified. The PCR ran on 60 Vbeta and 13 Jbeta primers. The assay was immunoSEQ multiplex PCR, and TCRdb's table has in-frame clones only and misses some. Seen here are some 120,000 clones, 80% observed once, and the top ten hold 1%. Sequencing used PBMCs. The chain joins TRBV15 to TRBJ1-5; no clear D. The sequence was obtained from a middle-aged man in good health and CMV-seronegative. CDR3 nucleotides: TGTGCCACCAGCAGAGATATAGGCAATCAGCCCCAGCATTTT. It translates to CATSRDIGNQPQHF.